This T cell receptor (beta chain) emerged from a study of T cell clonality in common variable immunodeficiency. Using immunoSEQ multiplex PCR, the repertoire was profiled, and TCRdb retains in-frame clones only, with some absent. The data list 40,000 to 60,000 clones, none observed once; about 1.8% falls to the top ten. The CDR3 consists of 16 residues. Germline loops: CDR1 LNHDA, CDR2 SQIVND (reference sequence). With 4 bases clipped from V and 7 bases from J, the junction kept 10 bases outside the gene matches. This clone showed up many times. The read ends 3 residues before the CDR3 terminus; that terminus is restored from the germline J gene. Most patients and controls had Caucasian heritage.

This sequence was found in a person between 18 and 69 years old in good health. The sample taken for sequencing was peripheral blood mononuclear cells. The chain links TRBV19 to TRBJ2-1; 10 nucleotides match TRBD1. Here the CDR3 reads CASSTMTGGDWNEQFF. CDR3 bases read: TGTGCCAGTAGTACGATGACAGGGGGCGATTGGAATGAG.